This T cell receptor beta chain was recorded in a study of OX40 agonist ivuxolimab in advanced cancers. Across the study: Dose-escalation patients suffered from hepatocellular carcinoma, melanoma, renal cell or head and neck cancer. Participants, around 80% male, averaged approximately 60 years of age, ranging from about 23 to 80. People who had prior anti-PD-1, anti-PD-L1 or anti-CTLA-4 therapy could take part, and around 39% had some.

The CDR3 length is 14 residues. V lost 4 bases and J 5 bases, leaving 15 bases between the germline ends. Germline V gene lookup returns CDR1 SGDLS and CDR2 YYNGEE. It was autoimmune disease history or systemic immunosuppression that excluded patients. Method: immunoSEQ multiplex PCR; TCRdb's copy keeps in-frame clones and lacks some. Of 52,000 or so clones in the sample, roughly 88% were seen once. The chain combines TRBV9 with TRBJ1-2; D is unresolved. The receptor was isolated from an adult with an advanced solid tumor such as melanoma, head and neck, liver or kidney cancer. The sample was CD4+ or CD8+ T cells sorted from blood, taken in a trial of the OX40 agonist ivuxolimab. CDR3 in DNA: TGTGCCAGCAGCCCCACAGAAAAGGGTTATGGCTACACCTTC. Protein product: CASSPTEKGYGYTF.